Below, one T cell receptor beta chain is given with its context. Original processing methods: Quantification of nucleated cells was approximated via reference gene primer amplification. TCRdb's copy holds only in-frame clones and misses some; the assay was immunoSEQ multiplex PCR. Clone size and V and J calls were adopted from that table, with D and trimming inferred from the DNA. In the table there are about 210,000 clones, about 81% of which are singletons. The sample is drawn from a study of blood T cell repertoires in COVID-19. CDR3 length equals 15 residues. CDR1 and CDR2 (germline): SEHNR, FQNEAQ (reference sequence). The V end lost 4 bases, the J end lost 0 bases, and 10 bases lay between the germline ends. For recovered donors of Cohort 3, there were two negative PCRs, clearance, or symptom resolution.

This sequence was found in a man aged 40-50 years who had recovered from COVID-19. V gene TRBV7-9 combines with J gene TRBJ1-3; tentative D call: TRBD1 (5 bases). Input material: PBMCs or T cells enriched from blood (not recorded which). The CDR3 is CASSSDSLSGNTIYF. The CDR3 bases are TGTGCCAGCAGCTCAGACAGCCTCTCTGGAAACACCATATATTTT.